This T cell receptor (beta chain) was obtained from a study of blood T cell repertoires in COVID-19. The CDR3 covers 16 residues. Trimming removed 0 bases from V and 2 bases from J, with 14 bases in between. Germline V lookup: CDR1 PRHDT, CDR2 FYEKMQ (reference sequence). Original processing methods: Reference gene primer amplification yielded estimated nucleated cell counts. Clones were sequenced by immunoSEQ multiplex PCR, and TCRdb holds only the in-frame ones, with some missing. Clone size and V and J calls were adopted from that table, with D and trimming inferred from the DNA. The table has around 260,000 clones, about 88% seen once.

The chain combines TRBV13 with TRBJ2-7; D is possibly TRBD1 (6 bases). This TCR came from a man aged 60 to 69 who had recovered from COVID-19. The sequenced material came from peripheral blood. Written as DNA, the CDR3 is TGTGCCAGCAGCTTAGGCTCCAGGGGTGCAGCCTACGAGCAGTACTTC. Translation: CASSLGSRGAAYEQYF.